This T cell receptor beta chain originates from a study of control samples from healthy donors and cancer patients. The protocol was immunoSEQ multiplex PCR, while the TCRdb copy is restricted to in-frame clones and leaves out a portion. Among about 120,000 clones listed, around 92% were seen once. Germline V CDR1 and CDR2: LGHDT, YNNKEL (reference sequence). The ends lost 0 bases at V and 5 bases at J; junction bases unmatched: 7. This CDR3 has 17 residues. The sample was PBMCs. The receptor's source is a man aged 80 or over with head and neck cancer. This sequence joins TRBV3-1 (or the pseudogene TRBV3-2) and TRBJ2-5, with 12 positions matching TRBD2. CDR3 sequence: CASSQERGLAGLETQYF. The CDR3 DNA follows: TGTGCCAGCAGCCAAGAGAGAGGACTAGCGGGGTTGGAGACCCAGTACTTC.